This entry lists 12 T cell receptor beta chains sequenced from one sample in a study of blood T cell repertoires in COVID-19. Produced via immunoSEQ multiplex PCR; TCRdb's table is partial and in-frame only. This sample has nearly 400,000 clones, with 85% to 90% found just once. Sequencing was done on a sample of PBMCs or T cells enriched from blood (not recorded which). Every receptor here comes from a young woman who had recovered from COVID-19.

The table lists this clone with a count of one. V is TRBV4-1 and J is TRBJ2-7; a possible D gene is TRBD1 (6 bases). From germline, CDR1 is MGHRA and CDR2 YSYEKL. This CDR3 has 14 residues. V was pared by 1 base and J by 11 bases, with 18 bases between. The CDR3 reads CASSQVGDTGRKYF. The CDR3 DNA sequence: TGCGCCAGCAGCCAAGTTGGGGACACCGGGCGGAAGTACTTC.

V and J are TRBV18 and TRBJ1-1; D possibly corresponds to TRBD1 (5 bases). The ends were cut back, 2 bases at V and 0 bases at J, with 13 bases in the middle. Germline lookup yields CDR1 KGHSH and CDR2 LQKENI. This CDR3 comprises 16 residues. CDR3 loop: CASSPVWTLLNTEAFF. The CDR3 coding sequence is TGTGCCAGCTCACCAGTTTGGACACTACTGAACACTGAAGCTTTCTTT.

The chain is built from TRBV29-1 and TRBJ1-4, with 7 bases matching TRBD1. CDR1 is SQVTM and CDR2 is ANQGSEA in the germline V gene. This CDR3 has 13 residues. Trimming cost V 7 bases and J 4 bases; bases outside gene matches: 6. CDR3 nucleotide sequence: TGCAGCGCCGTGGGACAGTTTAATGAAAAACTGTTTTTT. Amino acids: CSAVGQFNEKLFF.

The gene calls are TRBV5-4 and TRBJ2-2; D is ambiguous. V lost 5 bases and J lost 1, with 12 bases in between. This CDR3 spans 15 amino acids. The germline V gene encodes CDR1 SGHNT and CDR2 YYREEE (reference sequence). Here the CDR3 reads CASSSRIRNTGELFF. The CDR3 region has the DNA TGTGCCAGCAGTTCGCGGATCAGGAACACCGGGGAGCTGTTTTTT.

V and J are TRBV19 and TRBJ2-3, with 7 bases lining up with TRBD2. The germline V gene has CDR1 LNHDA and CDR2 SQIVND (reference sequence). V gave up 9 bases and J gave up 4 bases; unmatched junction bases: 4. CDR3 size: 12 residues. CDR3 in DNA: TGTGCCAGCCGGGGGGATGCAGATACGCAGTATTTT. Translated, it gives CASRGDADTQYF.

V is TRBV20-1 and J is TRBJ1-1; the D is unclear. CDR3 length: 12 amino acids. Germline values: CDR1 DFQATT, CDR2 SNEGSKA (reference sequence). The V gene lost 3 bases and the J gene lost 10 bases, with 15 bases spanning the gap. CDR3 DNA sequence: TGCAGTGCTAGTCATCTCCTCTACGGAGCTTTCTTT. The encoded protein is CSASHLLYGAFF.

This clone was recorded once. The chain recombines TRBV7-3 with TRBJ2-1; TRBD2 is a possible D gene (6 bases). Trimming took 5 bases from V and 3 from J, leaving 11 bases between them. Germline V gives CDR1 SGHTA, CDR2 FQGTGA. The CDR3 has 14 residues. CDR3 nucleotide sequence: TGTGCCAGCAGCGCACCGGGGGTCTACAATGAGCAGTTCTTC. Protein sequence: CASSAPGVYNEQFF.

The V gene is TRBV5-4, the J gene TRBJ2-5, with D perhaps matching TRBD2 (6 bases). Germline V gives CDR1 SGHNT, CDR2 YYREEE (reference sequence). This CDR3 has 14 amino acids. Trimming removed 4 bases from V and 2 bases from J, with 12 bases in between. The CDR3 DNA sequence: TGTGCCAGCAGCCATAGCGGAGATCAAGAGACCCAGTACTTC. Protein product: CASSHSGDQETQYF.

The J gene is TRBJ2-6, the V gene TRBV3-1 (or the pseudogene TRBV3-2); 10 bases agree with TRBD1. V shed 1 base and J 9 bases; nucleotides not matched to a gene: 3. In germline, CDR1 is LGHDT, CDR2 YNNKEL (reference sequence). The length of the CDR3 is 15 residues. CDR3 coding DNA: TGTGCCAGCAGCCAAGGACAGGGGGCAGGCAACGTCCTGACTTTC. Its protein is CASSQGQGAGNVLTF.

The chain combines TRBV4-1 with TRBJ2-5, with TRBD1 as a possible D gene (5 bases). Per germline, CDR1 MGHRA and CDR2 YSYEKL. This CDR3 has 15 amino acids. The V end lost 5 bases, the J end lost 3 bases, and 16 bases lay between the germline ends. CDR3: CASSGEHRREETQYF. CDR3 DNA sequence: TGCGCCAGCAGCGGTGAACACCGCAGGGAAGAGACCCAGTACTTC.

A few counts support this clone. The chain has TRBV12-3 or TRBV12-4 and TRBJ1-1, with D unclear. Trimming took 0 bases from V and 5 from J, leaving 7 bases between them. This CDR3 is 13 amino acids long. This CDR3 is CASSLALRTEAFF. CDR3 DNA: TGTGCCAGCAGTTTAGCTCTTCGGACTGAAGCTTTCTTT.

The chain carries TRBV15 and TRBJ1-2; TRBD1 is a possible D gene (6 bases). CDR3 length: 20 amino acids. Trimming left V 0 bases short and J 0 bases short, with 23 bases between. Looked up from germline, CDR1 is LNHNV and CDR2 is YYDKDF (reference sequence). For the CDR3, the DNA is TGTGCCACCAGCAGAGATCGGGGGGAAACTAAAGGACAGCCTAACTATGGCTACACCTTC. This codes for CATSRDRGETKGQPNYGYTF.